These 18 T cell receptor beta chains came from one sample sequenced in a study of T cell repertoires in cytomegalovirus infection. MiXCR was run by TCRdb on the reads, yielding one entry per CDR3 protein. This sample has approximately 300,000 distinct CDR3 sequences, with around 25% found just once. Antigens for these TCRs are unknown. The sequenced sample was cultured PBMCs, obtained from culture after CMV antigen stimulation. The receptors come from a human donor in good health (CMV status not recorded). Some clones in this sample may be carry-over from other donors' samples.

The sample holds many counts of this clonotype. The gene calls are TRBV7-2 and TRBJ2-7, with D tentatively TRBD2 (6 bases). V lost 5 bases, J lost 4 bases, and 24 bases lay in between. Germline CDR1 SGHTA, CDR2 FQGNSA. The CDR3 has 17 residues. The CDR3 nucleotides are TGTGCCAGCAGCCCCCGGCCCGGGACTCGGAGGTGGTACGAGCAGTACTTC. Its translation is CASSPRPGTRRWYEQYF.

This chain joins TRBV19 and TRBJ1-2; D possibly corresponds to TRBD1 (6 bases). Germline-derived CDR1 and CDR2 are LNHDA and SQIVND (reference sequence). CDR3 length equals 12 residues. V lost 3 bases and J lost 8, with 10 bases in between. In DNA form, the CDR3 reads TGTGCCAGTAGTATGGGGGCCTCCGGCTACACCTTC. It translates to CASSMGASGYTF.

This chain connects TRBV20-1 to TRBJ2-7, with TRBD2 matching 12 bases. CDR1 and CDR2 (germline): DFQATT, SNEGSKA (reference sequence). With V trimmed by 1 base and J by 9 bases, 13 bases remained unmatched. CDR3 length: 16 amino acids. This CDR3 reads CSARVRLAGVNERQYF. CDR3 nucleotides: TGCAGTGCTAGAGTGCGACTAGCGGGAGTAAATGAGAGGCAGTACTTC.

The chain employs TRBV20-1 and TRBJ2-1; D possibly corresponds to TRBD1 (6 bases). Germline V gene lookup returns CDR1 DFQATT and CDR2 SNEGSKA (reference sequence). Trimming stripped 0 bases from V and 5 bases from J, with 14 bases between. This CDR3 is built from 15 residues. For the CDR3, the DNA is TGCAGTGCTAGAGATTCAGGGGCACCGCACAATGAGCAGTTCTTC. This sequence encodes CSARDSGAPHNEQFF.

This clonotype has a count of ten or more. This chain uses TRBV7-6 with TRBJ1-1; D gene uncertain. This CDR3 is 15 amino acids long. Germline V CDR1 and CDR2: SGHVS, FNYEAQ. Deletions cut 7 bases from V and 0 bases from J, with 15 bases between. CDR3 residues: CASTPSLYMNTEAFF. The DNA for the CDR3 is TGTGCCAGCACCCCAAGCCTTTATATGAACACTGAAGCTTTCTTT.

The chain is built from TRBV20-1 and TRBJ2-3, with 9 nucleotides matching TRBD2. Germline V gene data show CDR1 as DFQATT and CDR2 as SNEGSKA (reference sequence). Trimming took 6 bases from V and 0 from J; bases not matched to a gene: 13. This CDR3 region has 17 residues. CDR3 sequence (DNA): TGCAGTGCCGATATGCCTAGCGGGATTAGAAGCACAGATACGCAGTATTTT. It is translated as CSADMPSGIRSTDTQYF.

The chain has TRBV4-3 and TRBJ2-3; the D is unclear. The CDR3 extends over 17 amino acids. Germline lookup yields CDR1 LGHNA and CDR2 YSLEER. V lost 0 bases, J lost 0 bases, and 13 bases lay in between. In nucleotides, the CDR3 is TGCGCCAGCAGCCAAGATCTCGGCGGATTTAGCACAGATACGCAGTATTTT. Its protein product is CASSQDLGGFSTDTQYF.

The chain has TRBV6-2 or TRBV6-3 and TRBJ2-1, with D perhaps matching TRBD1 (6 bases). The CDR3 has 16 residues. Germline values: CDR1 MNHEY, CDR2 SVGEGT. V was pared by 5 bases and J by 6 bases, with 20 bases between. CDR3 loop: CASSIGGVVRSNEQFF. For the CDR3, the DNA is TGTGCCAGCAGTATAGGGGGAGTCGTCCGGTCCAATGAGCAGTTCTTC.

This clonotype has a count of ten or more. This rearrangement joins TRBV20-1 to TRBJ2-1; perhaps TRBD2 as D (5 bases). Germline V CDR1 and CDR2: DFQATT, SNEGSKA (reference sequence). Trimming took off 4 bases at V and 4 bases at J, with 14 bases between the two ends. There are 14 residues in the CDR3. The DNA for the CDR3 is TGCAGTGCTACTGACGTCGGGGATTACAATGAGCAGTTCTTC. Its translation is CSATDVGDYNEQFF.

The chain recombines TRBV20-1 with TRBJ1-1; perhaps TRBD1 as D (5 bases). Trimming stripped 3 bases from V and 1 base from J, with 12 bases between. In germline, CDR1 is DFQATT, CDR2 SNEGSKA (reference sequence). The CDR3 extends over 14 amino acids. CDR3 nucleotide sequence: TGCAGTGCTAGCCGAGGCCAGGGGAACACTGAAGCTTTCTTT. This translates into CSASRGQGNTEAFF.

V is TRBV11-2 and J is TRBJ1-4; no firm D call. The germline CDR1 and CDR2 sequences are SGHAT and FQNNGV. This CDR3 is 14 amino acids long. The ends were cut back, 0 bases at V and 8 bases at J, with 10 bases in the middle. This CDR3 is CASSLDRGREKLFF. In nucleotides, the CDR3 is TGTGCCAGCAGCTTAGACCGCGGACGGGAAAAACTGTTTTTT. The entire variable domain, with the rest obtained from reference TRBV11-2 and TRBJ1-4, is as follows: EAGVAQSPRYKIIEKRQSVAFWCNPISGHATLYWYQQILGQGPKLLIQFQNNGVVDDSQLPKDRFSAERLKGVDSTLKIQPAKLEDSAVYLCASSLDRGREKLFFGSGTQLSVL.

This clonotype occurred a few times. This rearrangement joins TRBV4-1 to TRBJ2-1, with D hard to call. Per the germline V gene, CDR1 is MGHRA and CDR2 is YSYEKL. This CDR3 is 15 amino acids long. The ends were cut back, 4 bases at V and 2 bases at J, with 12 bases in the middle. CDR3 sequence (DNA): TGCGCCAGCAGCCTCAACTACGACCCCTACAATGAGCAGTTCTTC. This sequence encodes CASSLNYDPYNEQFF.

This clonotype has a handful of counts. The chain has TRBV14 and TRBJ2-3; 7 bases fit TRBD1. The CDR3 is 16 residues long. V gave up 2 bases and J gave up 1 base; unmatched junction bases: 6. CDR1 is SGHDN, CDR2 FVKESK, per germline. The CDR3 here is CASSQLQGLRTDTQYF. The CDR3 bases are TGTGCCAGCAGCCAATTACAGGGGCTCCGCACAGATACGCAGTATTTT.

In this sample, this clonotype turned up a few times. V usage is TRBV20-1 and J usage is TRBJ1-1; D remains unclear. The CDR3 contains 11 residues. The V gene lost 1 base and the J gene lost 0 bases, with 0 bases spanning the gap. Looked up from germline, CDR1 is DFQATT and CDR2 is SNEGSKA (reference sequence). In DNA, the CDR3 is TGCAGTGCTAGAGTGAACACTGAAGCTTTCTTT. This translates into CSARVNTEAFF.

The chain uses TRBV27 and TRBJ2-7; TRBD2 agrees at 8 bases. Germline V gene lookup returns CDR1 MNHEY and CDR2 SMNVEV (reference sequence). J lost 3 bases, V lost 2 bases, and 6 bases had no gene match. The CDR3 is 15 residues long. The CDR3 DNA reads TGTGCCAGCAGTTTAAAGGCGGGAGGCTTCTACGAGCAGTACGTC. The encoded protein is CASSLKAGGFYEQYV.

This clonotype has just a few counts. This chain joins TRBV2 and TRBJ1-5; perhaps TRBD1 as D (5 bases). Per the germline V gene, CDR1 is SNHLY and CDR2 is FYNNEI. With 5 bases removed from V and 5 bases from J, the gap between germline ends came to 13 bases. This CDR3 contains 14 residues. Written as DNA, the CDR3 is TGTGCCAGCAGTACCCAGGGAGGGGATCAGCCCCAGCATTTT. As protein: CASSTQGGDQPQHF.

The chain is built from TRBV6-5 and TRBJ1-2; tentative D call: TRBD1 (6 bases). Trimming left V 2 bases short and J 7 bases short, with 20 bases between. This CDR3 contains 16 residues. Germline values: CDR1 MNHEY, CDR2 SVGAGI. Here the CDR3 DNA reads TGTGCCAGCAGTTACGGCGACAGGTCCCAAAGGGGTGGCTACACCTTC. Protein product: CASSYGDRSQRGGYTF.

The CDR3 DNA is TGTGCTAGTGGTTTGCCTCGGCTAGCGGGTTGCACAGATACGCAGTATTTT. Translated: CASGLPRLAGCTDTQYF. The V gene is TRBV12-5, the J gene TRBJ2-3, with 8 bases fitting TRBD2. Looked up from germline, CDR1 is LGHNT and CDR2 is FRNRAP. The length of the CDR3 is 17 residues. V trimming: 2 bases; J trimming: 1 base; junction bases outside the gene matches: 8. Complete variable domain (other parts from reference TRBV12-5 and TRBJ2-3): DARVTQTPRHKVTEMGQEVTMRCQPILGHNTVFWYRQTMMQGLELLAYFRNRAPLDDSGMPKDRFSAEMPDATLATLKIQPSEPRDSAVYFCASGLPRLAGCTDTQYFGPGTRLTVL.